This paragraph covers one T cell receptor beta chain sequence. The source of the sample is a study of blood T cell repertoires in COVID-19. The CDR3 sequence is 16 residues long. Germline lookup yields CDR1 LNHDA and CDR2 SQIVND (reference sequence). V lost 1 base and J lost 9, with 21 bases in between. TCRdb's table, derived via immunoSEQ multiplex PCR, lists solely in-frame clones and lacks some. Of fewer than 300,000 clones listed, about 85% are singletons. V and J are TRBV19 and TRBJ2-5; D perhaps matches TRBD2 (6 bases). This sequence originates from a human donor with COVID-19, enrolled during active disease. The donor label of this sample is uncertain. Source material: peripheral blood. The DNA for the CDR3 is TGTGCCAGTAGTATAGCCCCCGATCGCCGGCGGGAAGCCCAGTACTTC. Translating gives CASSIAPDRRREAQYF.